This T cell receptor beta chain is from a study of human T cells and chemical hapten exposure. Study-level findings and limits: Significantly more large CDR3 similarity clusters were formed by expanded TCRs than by controls.

Time point meaning: patch test 3, about 24 weeks after DPC sensitization. The treatment denotes: therapeutic diphenylcyclopropenone sensitization with weekly scalp DPC. Extraction of total RNA was performed on unfractionated whole blood. Trimming cost V 7 bases and J 6 bases, with 15 bases left between them. The germline CDR1 and CDR2 sequences are SQVTM and ANQGSEA. This CDR3 has 12 amino acids. Worth noting for this clonotype: Its target is unknown.

TCRdb reprocessed the RACE reads via MiXCR and lists one record per CDR3 protein. The profile shows 40,000 or so distinct CDR3 sequences, about 13% of them singletons. Material: whole blood, obtained in connection with sensitization to the hapten diphenylcyclopropenone (DPC). This receptor was identified in a woman between 35 and 50 years old with alopecia areata. Some clones in this sample may be carry-over from other donors' samples. This chain joins TRBV29-1 and TRBJ1-1; possible D gene TRBD1, 6 bases. The CDR3 nucleotides read TGCAGCGCCCACGTTGCAGGGGCTGAAGCTTTCTTT. This translates into CSAHVAGAEAFF.